The clone carrying this T cell receptor (beta chain) has a handful of counts. Its antigen is still unknown. Only in-frame clones appear in the TCRdb table, and some are missing; sequencing was by immunoSEQ multiplex PCR. The sample has tens of thousands of clones, about nine tenths seen once. The source of the sample is a study of OX40 agonist ivuxolimab in advanced cancers. Whole-study context: Prior anti-PD-1, anti-PD-L1 or anti-CTLA-4 therapy was allowed; around 40% had some. One hepatocellular carcinoma and a couple of cutaneous melanoma patients partially responded. Overall study findings and caveats: Certain nonresponding patients likewise had low normalized T-cell clonal expansion. Individuals who were partial responders at 0.1-3.0 mg/kg had clonal expansion that ranked among the lowest.

The receptor was isolated from an adult with an advanced solid tumor such as melanoma, head and neck, liver or kidney cancer. This specimen consisted of CD4+ or CD8+ T cells sorted from blood, obtained in a trial of the OX40 agonist ivuxolimab.

The CDR3 reads CASRGQGAGTDTQYF. In DNA, the CDR3 is TGTGCCAGCAGGGGACAGGGGGCAGGCACAGATACGCAGTATTTT. The rearrangement links TRBV28 to TRBJ2-3; 12 bases are a match to TRBD1. This CDR3 contains 15 residues. After removal of 6 bases from V and 1 base from J, the junction contained 2 bases not matched to a gene. Germline assignment: CDR1 MDHEN and CDR2 SYDVKM.